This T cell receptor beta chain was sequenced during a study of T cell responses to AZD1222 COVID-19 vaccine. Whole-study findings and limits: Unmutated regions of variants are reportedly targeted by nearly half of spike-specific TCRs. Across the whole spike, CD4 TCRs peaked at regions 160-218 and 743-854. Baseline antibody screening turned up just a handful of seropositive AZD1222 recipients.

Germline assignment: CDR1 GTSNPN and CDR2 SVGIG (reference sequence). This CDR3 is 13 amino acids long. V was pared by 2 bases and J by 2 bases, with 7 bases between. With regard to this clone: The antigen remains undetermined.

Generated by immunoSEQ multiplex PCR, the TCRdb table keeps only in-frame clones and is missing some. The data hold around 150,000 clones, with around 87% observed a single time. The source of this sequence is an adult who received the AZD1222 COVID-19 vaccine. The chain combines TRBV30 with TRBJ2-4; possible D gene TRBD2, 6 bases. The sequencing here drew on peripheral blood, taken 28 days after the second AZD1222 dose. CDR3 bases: TGTGCCTGGAGTCGGGACTCCAAAAACATTCAGTACTTC. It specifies CAWSRDSKNIQYF. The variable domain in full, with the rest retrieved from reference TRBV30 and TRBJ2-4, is SQTIHQWPATLVQPVGSPLSLECTVEGTSNPNLYWYRQAAGRGLQLLFYSVGIGQISSEVPQNLSASRPQDRQFILSSKKLLLSDSGFYLCAWSRDSKNIQYFGAGTRLSVL.